This T cell receptor beta chain was captured in a study of shared clonotypes between healthy human individuals. Study-level information: CD8 memory received one plate per donor, CD8 naive two, CD4 memory three and CD4 naive three.

On this clone itself: The sample carries other DNA sequences with the same CDR3.

TCRdb keeps only in-frame clones here, not all; method: immunoSEQ multiplex PCR. The sample gives some 1.1 million clones, 70% to 85% of which show up once; roughly 0.9% is in the top ten. Trimming removed 5 bases at V and 4 bases at J, with 7 bases between. This CDR3 has 12 residues. Germline lookup yields CDR1 MDHEN and CDR2 SYDVKM. None of the donors, who were healthy HIV-negative adults, had recently had acute infections or vaccinations. This rearrangement joins TRBV28 to TRBJ2-3; D not certain. Sequencing used memory CD4+ T cells from PBMCs. Subset here: CD45RA-negative fraction. This receptor was obtained from a man aged 18 to 35 in good health. Some clones in this sample may be carry-over from other donors' samples. CDR3 residues: CASSPLADTQYF. The CDR3 DNA is TGTGCCAGCAGTCCCTTAGCAGATACGCAGTATTTT.